The sequence of this TCR beta chain was determined in a study of T cell repertoires in cytomegalovirus infection. For the study at large: Alongside well-studied HLA-B-restricted CMV epitopes, recently identified HLA-C-restricted CMV epitopes were also used. CMV infection together with matching HLA type was indicated by public TCR beta signatures.

J lost 1 base, V lost 8 bases, and 5 bases had no gene match. Germline lookup yields CDR1 LNHDA and CDR2 SQIVND (reference sequence). CDR3 size: 14 residues. TCRdb reprocessed the reads via MiXCR and lists one record per CDR3 protein. Counted here are about 350,000 distinct CDR3 sequences, 34% occurring once; the ten biggest clones make up about 14%. Remarks on this clonotype: Its antigen is not identified.

The V call is TRBV19, the J call TRBJ2-7; TRBD2 agrees at 10 bases. This specimen was cultured PBMCs, taken from culture after CMV antigen stimulation. The receptor comes from a human donor in good health (CMV status not recorded). Some clones in this sample may be carry-over from other donors' samples. CDR3 in DNA: TGTGCCAGTCGCGGACTAGCGGATTCCTACGAGCAGTACTTC. This gives the protein CASRGLADSYEQYF.